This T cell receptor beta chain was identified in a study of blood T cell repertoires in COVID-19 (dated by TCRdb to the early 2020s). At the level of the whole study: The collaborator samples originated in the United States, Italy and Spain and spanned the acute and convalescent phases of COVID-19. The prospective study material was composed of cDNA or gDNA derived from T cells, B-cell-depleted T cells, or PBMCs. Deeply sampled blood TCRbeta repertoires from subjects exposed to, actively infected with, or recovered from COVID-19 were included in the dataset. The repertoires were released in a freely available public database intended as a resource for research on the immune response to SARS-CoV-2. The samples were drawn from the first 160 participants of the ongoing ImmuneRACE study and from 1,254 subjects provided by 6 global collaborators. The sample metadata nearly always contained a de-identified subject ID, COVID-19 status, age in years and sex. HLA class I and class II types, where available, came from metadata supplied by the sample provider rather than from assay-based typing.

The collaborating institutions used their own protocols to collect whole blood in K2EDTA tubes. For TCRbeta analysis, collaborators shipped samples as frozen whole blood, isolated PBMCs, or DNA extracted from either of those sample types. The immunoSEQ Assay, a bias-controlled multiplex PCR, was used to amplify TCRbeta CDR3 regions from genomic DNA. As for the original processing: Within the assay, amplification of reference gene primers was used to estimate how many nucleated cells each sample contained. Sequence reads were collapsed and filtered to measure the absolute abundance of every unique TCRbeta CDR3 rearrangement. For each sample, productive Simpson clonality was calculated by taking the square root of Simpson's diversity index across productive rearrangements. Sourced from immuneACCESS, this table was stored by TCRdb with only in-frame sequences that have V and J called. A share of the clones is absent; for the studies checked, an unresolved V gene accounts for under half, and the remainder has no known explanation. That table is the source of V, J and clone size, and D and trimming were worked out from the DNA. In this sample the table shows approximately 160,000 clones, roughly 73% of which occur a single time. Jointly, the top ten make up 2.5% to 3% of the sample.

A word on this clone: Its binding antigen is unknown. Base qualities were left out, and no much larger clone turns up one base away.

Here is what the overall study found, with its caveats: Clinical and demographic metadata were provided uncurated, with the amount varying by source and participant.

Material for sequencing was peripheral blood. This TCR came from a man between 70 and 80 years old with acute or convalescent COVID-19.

The DNA sequence is given as TGTGCCAGCAGTTGGGAGAGGAACTATGGCTACACCTTC. This codes for CASSWERNYGYTF. Recombination linked TRBV6-5 to TRBJ1-2, with the D segment identity uncertain. Inclusive of the bounding cysteine and phenylalanine, the CDR3 is 13 residues long. Of all the DNA, just the CDR3 is kept, 39 bases in frame from base 1. The germline ends are 8 bases apart after V is trimmed by 4 bases and J by 2 bases. Taken from the germline V gene, the CDR1 and CDR2 loops are MNHEY and SVGAGI.